The next 10 T cell receptor beta chains were all read from a single sample in a study of CD4 T cells in relation to SARS-CoV-2 and coronaviruses (dated by TCRdb to the early 2020s). The method was the immunoSEQ multiplex PCR assay. Here the immuneACCESS table is served through TCRdb, limited to in-frame sequences with V and J called. Missing clones are a known gap in these copies; in checked studies unresolved V genes cover under half, and the rest lacks a known reason. This sample holds around 37,000 clones; roughly 88% were observed only once. The ten largest clones add up to approximately 3.1% of the sample. Sequencing used memory CD4+ T cells from PBMCs. The cell subset or site tag for this specimen amounts to: memory (non-naive) CD4+ T cells. The receptors shown here come from an adult with COVID-19.

V usage is TRBV28 and J usage is TRBJ2-7; either TRBD1 or TRBD2 may supply D (6 bases each). Germline V lookup: CDR1 MDHEN, CDR2 SYDVKM. V was pared by 1 base and J by 0 bases, with 13 bases between. The CDR3 consists of 16 residues. Written as DNA, the CDR3 is TGTGCCAGCAGTTTATTGGGCGGGACATACTCCTACGAGCAGTACTTC. It encodes CASSLLGGTYSYEQYF.

The chain combines TRBV28 with TRBJ1-2, with 7 bases that match TRBD1. V shed 4 bases and J 7 bases; nucleotides not matched to a gene: 9. CDR1 MDHEN and CDR2 SYDVKM come from the germline V gene. This CDR3 has 14 residues. CDR3 loop: CASSSLQGRGGYTF. In nucleotides, the CDR3 is TGTGCCAGCAGTTCCTTACAGGGGCGCGGTGGCTACACCTTC.

This chain connects TRBV2 to TRBJ2-3; 10 bases fit TRBD1. The CDR3 spans 15 residues. Germline V gene lookup returns CDR1 SNHLY and CDR2 FYNNEI. J gave up 4 bases and V 2 bases, and 3 bases lay outside the gene matches. CDR3 DNA: TGTGCCAGCAGTGAAAGGGACAGGGGTTCAGATACGCAGTATTTT. Translated, it gives CASSERDRGSDTQYF.

This rearrangement joins TRBV7-9 to TRBJ1-4, with 11 bases that match TRBD1. CDR3 length equals 16 residues. Germline-derived CDR1 and CDR2 are SEHNR and FQNEAQ (reference sequence). J was trimmed by 11 bases and V by 4 bases; bases with no gene match: 12. CDR3 coding DNA: TGTGCCAGCAGCTACCAAGGGACGGGACAGGGGGACAAACTGTTTTTT. Translating gives CASSYQGTGQGDKLFF.

This rearrangement joins TRBV15 to TRBJ2-5, with D possibly matching TRBD2 (5 bases). The germline V gene has CDR1 LNHNV and CDR2 YYDKDF (reference sequence). Trimming left V 1 base short and J 3 bases short, with 6 bases between. The CDR3 totals 13 residues. The CDR3: CATSRAREETQYF. CDR3 bases: TGTGCCACCAGCAGAGCGCGGGAAGAGACCCAGTACTTC.

A single count supports this clone. The genes are TRBV7-3 and TRBJ2-3; D tentatively fits TRBD1 or TRBD2 (5 bases each). The CDR3 extends over 15 amino acids. V was shortened by 5 bases and J by 4 bases, with 16 bases between the two germline ends. Germline CDR1 reads SGHTA; CDR2 reads FQGTGA. The DNA of the CDR3 is TGTGCCAGCAGCCCAACGGGGCTCAGAGCAGATACGCAGTATTTT. It encodes CASSPTGLRADTQYF.

This rearrangement joins TRBV2 to TRBJ2-1; the D gene is possibly TRBD2 (5 bases). CDR1 SNHLY and CDR2 FYNNEI come from the germline V gene. The CDR3 runs 12 residues. The V end lost 0 bases, the J end lost 9 bases, and 6 bases lay between the germline ends. As DNA, the CDR3 is TGTGCCAGCAGTGAAGCGGGGAGTGAGCAGTTCTTC. It yields the protein CASSEAGSEQFF.

CDR3 nucleotide sequence: TGTGCCAGCAGACAGGGCGGGGGCTATGGCTACACCTTC. Translated, it gives CASRQGGGYGYTF. The chain joins TRBV27 to TRBJ1-2; a weak D match, TRBD1 (6 bases). This CDR3 region has 13 residues. Germline CDR1 reads MNHEY; CDR2 reads SMNVEV (reference sequence). With 6 bases removed from V and 4 bases from J, the gap between germline ends came to 12 bases.

The chain employs TRBV5-1 and TRBJ1-5, with 7 bases aligning to TRBD1. The CDR3 spans 15 residues. Per germline, CDR1 SGHRS and CDR2 YFSETQ. Germline trimming cut 4 bases from V and 2 bases from J; bases unmatched to any gene: 6. The CDR3 bases are TGCGCCAGCAGCCCCGAGGGGGCGGGCAATCAGCCCCAGCATTTT. This sequence encodes CASSPEGAGNQPQHF.

The genes are TRBV9 and TRBJ2-5, with a tentative D call TRBD2 (7 bases). The CDR3 runs to 15 residues. The ends were cut back, 4 bases at V and 4 bases at J, with 17 bases in the middle. The germline gives CDR1 SGDLS, CDR2 YYNGEE. The CDR3 protein is CASSLTLGGAETQYF. CDR3 bases: TGTGCCAGCAGCCTCACCCTGGGGGGGGCAGAGACCCAGTACTTC.